One T cell receptor (beta chain) is described in this entry. Its antigen is not identified. The data were obtained in a study of regulatory T cells in long-lasting Graves disease. Arm-PCR of CDR3 regions with iRepertoire HTBI primers generated TCR beta libraries. Each CDR3 protein is one row after TCRdb ran MiXCR on the multiplex PCR reads. The sample records 360,000 or so distinct CDR3 sequences, around 23% being singletons. The length of the CDR3 is 16 residues. V was trimmed by 1 base and J by 5 bases, leaving 17 bases between them. Germline lookup yields CDR1 SGHTA and CDR2 FQGTGA. Study-wide points: Limited sample numbers may have lowered accuracy. Persistent disease preferred TRBV28, TRBJ1-2 and TRBJ2-5.

Described time point: persistent/refractory GD, antithyroid drugs over 5 years with positive TRAb. Extracted RNA from PBMCs served as the source of the TCR library. The patients included were those that came from an endocrinology department in Xi'an, China. EDTA tubes collected nine milliliters of peripheral blood. The TCR was taken from a woman in her thirties or forties with Graves disease. The chain couples TRBV7-3 to TRBJ2-5, with D perhaps being TRBD1 or TRBD2 (5 bases each). The sequencing here drew on peripheral blood mononuclear cells (PBMCs), taken when the disease was refractory, from a patient treated with antithyroid drugs. The CDR3 DNA reads as TGTGCCAGCAGCTTAAACCCCGGGACCCCGGGGGAGACCCAGTACTTC. The encoded protein is CASSLNPGTPGETQYF.